This is a list of T cell receptor beta chains from one sample in a study of T cell responses to AZD1222 COVID-19 vaccine. Libraries were prepared by immunoSEQ multiplex PCR; TCRdb keeps only in-frame clonotypes and omits some of them. The data show about 97,000 clones, with over 80% seen just once and around 6.9% held by the top ten. The sequencing used peripheral blood, collected on day 0 of AZD1222 vaccination. The receptors derive from an adult in good health. CDR3s include the opening cysteine and the closing phenylalanine or tryptophan. Each record gives: D gene, J gene, V gene, clone size, CDR3 DNA, CDR3 protein. A D gene is named only where the DNA matches it firmly. Not every row has a clone size; where given, it reads once, few, many or a size class.

TRBD1 | TRBJ2-7 | TRBV11-2 | - | TGTGCCAGCAGCCCAGGTGGACAGGCCCCCTACGAGCAGTACTTC | CASSPGGQAPYEQYF
TRBD1 | TRBJ1-2 | TRBV28 | - | TGTGCCAGCAGTATAGGACAGGGCAACTATGGCTACACCTTC | CASSIGQGNYGYTF
- | TRBJ2-1 | TRBV11-2 | - | TGTGCCAGCAGCTCGATACAGTTCTCCTACAATGAGCAGTTCTTC | CASSSIQFSYNEQFF
- | TRBJ2-1 | TRBV4-1 | few | TGCGCCAGCAGCCAAGATGGGGAAACCTACAATGAGCAGTTCTTC | CASSQDGETYNEQFF
- | TRBJ1-1 | TRBV28 | - | TGTGCCAGCAGTTTATTCGGGGTACAGGGAGGGAGAACTGAAGCTTTCTTT | CASSLFGVQGGRTEAFF
- | TRBJ1-5 | TRBV28 | - | TGTGCCAGCCGACTCCAGGGGTCCAATCAGCCCCAGCATTTT | CASRLQGSNQPQHF
- | TRBJ1-1 | TRBV7-3 | - | TGTGCCAGCAGCCCCTTGGGGTCCGCTGAAGCTTTCTTT | CASSPLGSAEAFF
- | TRBJ2-2 | TRBV7-3 | - | TGTGCCAGCAGCTTAAATAGTGGAGGGGAGCTGTTTTTT | CASSLNSGGELFF
- | TRBJ2-2 | TRBV2 | - | TGTGCCAGCAGGGGCAATTCACCCGGGGAGCTGTTTTTT | CASRGNSPGELFF
TRBD1 | TRBJ1-1 | TRBV4-1 | - | TGCGCCAGCAGCCAAGACTCTACCAGGGGGGAGTTT | CASSQDSTRGEF
- | TRBJ1-5 | TRBV19 | - | TGTGCCAGTACGAGACTCGTCGGACAGCCCCAGCATTTT | CASTRLVGQPQHF
- | TRBJ1-6 | TRBV21-1 | once | TGTGCCAGCAGCATCAACAGGGACTCACCCCTCCACTTT | CASSINRDSPLHF
TRBD2 | TRBJ2-5 | TRBV2 | - | TGTGCCAGCAGTGAGGGACTAGCGGGTTCCCGGGAGACCCAGTACTTC | CASSEGLAGSRETQYF
- | TRBJ1-5 | TRBV13 | - | TGTGCCAGCAGCTTTTTTCGCCAGGGAAATCAGCCCCAGCATTTT | CASSFFRQGNQPQHF
- | TRBJ1-1 | TRBV25-1 | - | TGTGCCAGCAGTGAAAGGAGGTGGGGGCAAACTGAAGCTTTCTTT | CASSERRWGQTEAFF
- | TRBJ1-4 | TRBV30 | few | TGTGCCCTCGGGGGACACCAGAATGAAAAACTGTTTTTT | CALGGHQNEKLFF
- | TRBJ1-1 | TRBV4-1 | once | TGCGCCAGCAGCCCAGAACTGTCGAACACTGAAGCTTTCTTT | CASSPELSNTEAFF
- | TRBJ1-1 | TRBV7-2 | - | TGTGCCAGCAGCCCCTGGGGGGGGGCCCCCCGCACGGACACTGAAGCTTTCTTT | CASSPWGGAPRTDTEAFF
- | TRBJ1-3 | TRBV4-1 | many | TGCGCCAGCAGCCAGCGGGGGTTTGGAAACACCATATATTTT | CASSQRGFGNTIYF
TRBD1 | TRBJ1-1 | TRBV5-1 | - | TGCGCCAGCGGTGTACAGGGGGCTGGAACTGAAGCTTTCTTT | CASGVQGAGTEAFF
- | TRBJ2-3 | TRBV5-1 | - | TGCGCCAGCAGCTTGGCCGACCAAGCGGATACGCAGTATTTT | CASSLADQADTQYF
- | TRBJ1-1 | TRBV14 | - | TGTGCCAGCAGCCATGGGCTGATGAACACTGAAGCTTTCTTT | CASSHGLMNTEAFF
TRBD1 | TRBJ2-7 | TRBV18 | - | TGTGCCAGCTCACCACCGGGACAGGGCGTCTACGAGCAGTACTTC | CASSPPGQGVYEQYF
- | TRBJ2-7 | TRBV19 | - | TGTGCCAGTAGATCCCAGCTTCGAGAGCAGTACTTC | CASRSQLREQYF